These 29 T cell receptor beta chains came from one sample sequenced in a study of radiation and T cells in renal cell carcinoma. Time point defined: baseline pretreatment blood. Described treatment: 15 Gy SBRT to primary tumor, nephrectomy 4 weeks later. Assay: immunoSEQ multiplex PCR; the TCRdb copy retains only in-frame clones and omits some. The table lists approximately 110,000 clones, 80% to 85% of them singletons. The material sequenced was blood, taken from a patient whose treatment included radiotherapy and nephrectomy. These receptors were obtained from a woman between 55 and 75 years old with renal cell carcinoma.

The rearrangement uses TRBV19 and TRBJ2-2; D ambiguous. V was clipped by 2 bases and J by 0 bases, with 4 bases between them. Germline V gene sequence: CDR1 LNHDA, CDR2 SQIVND (reference sequence). This CDR3 is 14 amino acids long. The CDR3 DNA follows: TGTGCCAGTAGTATACAGACGAACACCGGGGAGCTGTTTTTT. This sequence encodes CASSIQTNTGELFF.

The chain employs TRBV19 and TRBJ2-7; tentatively, D is TRBD2 (6 bases). Germline assignment: CDR1 LNHDA and CDR2 SQIVND (reference sequence). The ends were cut back, 1 base at V and 2 bases at J, with 12 bases in the middle. This CDR3 contains 15 residues. This CDR3 is CASSIGGGGTYEQYF. The DNA of the CDR3 is TGTGCCAGTAGTATAGGGGGAGGAGGAACCTACGAGCAGTACTTC.

The chain combines TRBV13 with TRBJ2-7; 7 bases match TRBD1. From germline, CDR1 is PRHDT and CDR2 FYEKMQ (reference sequence). V lost 1 base and J lost 13; bases outside the gene matches: 10. This CDR3 contains 13 residues. The CDR3 loop reads CASSLAEGAHPYF. The CDR3 nucleotides are TGTGCCAGCAGCTTAGCTGAGGGGGCCCACCCCTACTTC. The whole variable domain, filled in from reference TRBV13 and TRBJ2-7, reads AAGVIQSPRHLIKEKRETATLKCYPIPRHDTVYWYQQGPGQDPQFLISFYEKMQSDKGSIPDRFSAQQFSDYHSELNMSSLELGDSALYFCASSLAEGAHPYFGPGTRLTVT.

This clone has a handful of counts. This chain joins TRBV19 and TRBJ1-4; TRBD1 matches 8 bases. CDR3 size: 15 residues. Trimming removed 7 bases from V and 6 bases from J; junction bases left unmatched: 10. Germline CDR1 LNHDA, CDR2 SQIVND (reference sequence). The CDR3 region is CASTYNDRGYEKLFF. CDR3 nucleotide sequence: TGTGCCAGTACCTATAATGACAGGGGATATGAAAAACTGTTTTTT.

Concerning this clone itself: The identical CDR3 is also encoded by other nucleotide sequences in the sample. The chain recombines TRBV6-5 with TRBJ2-7, with 11 bases identical to TRBD2. The germline CDR1 and CDR2 sequences are MNHEY and SVGAGI. J lost 3 bases, V lost 2 bases, and 0 bases had no gene match. This CDR3 is 14 amino acids long. The CDR3 is CASSYGTSGYEQYF. The CDR3 DNA reads TGTGCCAGCAGTTACGGGACTAGCGGCTACGAGCAGTACTTC.

The chain links TRBV9 to TRBJ1-2; possibly TRBD1 for D (5 bases). With 3 bases removed from V and 3 bases from J, the gap between germline ends came to 15 bases. The CDR3 contains 15 residues. Germline V gives CDR1 SGDLS, CDR2 YYNGEE. The CDR3 coding sequence is TGTGCCAGCAGCGCCGATTCCGGGACGGACTATGGCTACACCTTC. Its translation is CASSADSGTDYGYTF. Supplemented by reference TRBV9 and TRBJ1-2, the full variable domain reads DSGVTQTPKHLITATGQRVTLRCSPRSGDLSVYWYQQSLDQGLQFLIQYYNGEERAKGNILERFSAQQFPDLHSELNLSSLELGDSALYFCASSADSGTDYGYTFGSGTRLTVV.

This clone appeared a few times. This sequence joins TRBV7-2 and TRBJ1-5; possible D gene TRBD1, 5 bases. The CDR3 runs 13 residues. The ends were cut back, 3 bases at V and 7 bases at J, with 10 bases in the middle. Per germline, CDR1 SGHTA and CDR2 FQGNSA. The CDR3 protein is CASSFRVEQPQHF. CDR3 DNA: TGTGCCAGCAGCTTCAGGGTGGAACAGCCCCAGCATTTT. The whole variable domain, remainder taken from reference TRBV7-2 and TRBJ1-5, is GAGVSQSPSNKVTEKGKDVELRCDPISGHTALYWYRQSLGQGLEFLIYFQGNSAPDKSGLPSDRFSAERTGGSVSTLTIQRTQQEDSAVYLCASSFRVEQPQHFGDGTRLSIL.

In its sample, this clone was seen a few times. This chain links TRBV7-9 with TRBJ2-5; 9 bases map to TRBD1. V dropped 5 bases and J dropped 5; count of bases not matched to a gene: 6. The germline V gene encodes CDR1 SEHNR and CDR2 FQNEAQ (reference sequence). The CDR3 is 14 residues long. CDR3 in amino acids: CASSAADRGETQYF. For the CDR3, the DNA is TGTGCCAGCAGCGCCGCTGACAGGGGGGAGACCCAGTACTTC.

The rearrangement links TRBV27 to TRBJ1-3; D may be TRBD1 (5 bases). Germline assignment: CDR1 MNHEY and CDR2 SMNVEV (reference sequence). The CDR3 sequence is 14 residues long. V lost 5 bases and J 5 bases, leaving 13 bases between the germline ends. This CDR3 is CASSAWGNRNTIYF. CDR3 sequence (DNA): TGTGCCAGCAGTGCCTGGGGCAACCGAAACACCATATATTTT.

This chain joins TRBV29-1 and TRBJ2-3; D not certain. Germline V gene sequence: CDR1 SQVTM, CDR2 ANQGSEA. V lost 7 bases and J 2 bases, leaving 13 bases between the germline ends. The CDR3 is made up of 13 amino acids. CDR3 nucleotides: TGCAGCGCTCCCAGTGGTGTCACAGATACGCAGTATTTT. Translated, it gives CSAPSGVTDTQYF.

The chain carries TRBV29-1 and TRBJ2-6, with D tentatively TRBD1 (6 bases). This CDR3 contains 17 residues. With 0 bases removed from V and 2 bases from J, the gap between germline ends came to 14 bases. Germline CDR1 reads SQVTM; CDR2 reads ANQGSEA. DNA of the CDR3: TGCAGCGTTGAAGATACACTTTCAGGGGCTGGGGCCAACGTCCTGACTTTC. It yields the protein CSVEDTLSGAGANVLTF.

The gene calls are TRBV4-3 and TRBJ2-7; 7 bases match TRBD1. The CDR3 has 15 amino acids. The J segment lost 3 bases and the V segment lost 4 bases, leaving 9 bases of the junction unmatched. Looked up from germline, CDR1 is LGHNA and CDR2 is YSLEER. DNA for the CDR3: TGCGCCAGCAGCCGTTTACAGGGGCCCATCTACGAGCAGTACTTC. It codes for CASSRLQGPIYEQYF.

This clone was found a few times. The chain links TRBV30 to TRBJ1-5, with 8 bases aligning to TRBD1. This CDR3 spans 13 amino acids. J gave up 5 bases and V 2 bases, and 2 bases lay outside the gene matches. Per germline, CDR1 GTSNPN and CDR2 SVGIG (reference sequence). CDR3 coding DNA: TGTGCCTGGAGTCAGGGGGCGGATCAGCCCCAGCATTTT. Its protein is CAWSQGADQPQHF.

CDR3 DNA sequence: TGCAGCATAGATCCGAGGACAGGGGCAGATACGCAGTATTTT. Its protein product is CSIDPRTGADTQYF. The V call is TRBV29-1, the J call TRBJ2-3; 9 bases are a match to TRBD1. CDR3 length: 14 residues. Germline CDR1 SQVTM, CDR2 ANQGSEA. V shed 8 bases, J shed 4 bases, and the junction held 10 bases outside the gene matches.

The genes are TRBV6-4 and TRBJ2-1, with 8 bases matching TRBD2. CDR3 length equals 17 residues. With V trimmed by 2 bases and J by 6 bases, 12 bases remained unmatched. Germline CDR1 and CDR2: MRHNA and SNTAGT. CDR3 region: CASSDPTSGRYSNEQFF. DNA of the CDR3: TGTGCCAGCAGTGACCCGACCAGCGGGAGATATTCCAATGAGCAGTTCTTC.

The J gene is TRBJ2-3, the V gene TRBV5-1, with D unclear. Per germline, CDR1 SGHRS and CDR2 YFSETQ. V was cut by 3 bases and J by 5 bases, with 16 bases left in between. CDR3 length equals 15 residues. The CDR3 spells CASSSGPVPLDTQYF. CDR3 coding DNA: TGCGCCAGCAGCTCCGGACCCGTCCCGCTAGATACGCAGTATTTT.

This chain joins TRBV28 and TRBJ1-2; D is ambiguous. V gave up 2 bases and J gave up 5 bases, with 18 bases separating them. The CDR3 has 16 amino acids. Germline CDR1 MDHEN, CDR2 SYDVKM. As DNA, the CDR3 is TGTGCCAGCAGTTTACATTCTCAAGGCGGTGGGTATGGCTACACCTTC. Translating it yields CASSLHSQGGGYGYTF.

CDR3 nucleotides: TGTGCCTGGAGTGTACACCAGAATAGCAATCAGCCCCAGCATTTT. This gives the protein CAWSVHQNSNQPQHF. The chain joins TRBV30 to TRBJ1-5; D is unclear. CDR1 and CDR2 from the germline V gene are GTSNPN and SVGIG (reference sequence). The CDR3 covers 15 residues. V lost 0 bases and J lost 0, with 9 bases in between.

The V and J genes are TRBV10-3 and TRBJ2-2; 7 nucleotides line up with TRBD1. V was pared by 10 bases and J by 4 bases, with 6 bases of the junction left unmatched. CDR1 and CDR2 from the germline V gene are ENHRY and SYGVKD. The CDR3 contains 13 residues. This CDR3 is CATTGAPTGELFF. CDR3 sequence (DNA): TGTGCCACCACAGGGGCGCCCACCGGGGAGCTGTTTTTT.

The gene calls are TRBV27 and TRBJ2-7; D tentatively fits TRBD1 or TRBD2 (5 bases each). V gave up 6 bases and J gave up 2 bases, with 17 bases separating them. The CDR3 spans 15 residues. Germline V gives CDR1 MNHEY, CDR2 SMNVEV (reference sequence). The CDR3 region is CASRPQVGPPYEQYF. The CDR3 DNA is TGTGCCAGCAGACCCCAGGTGGGACCCCCCTACGAGCAGTACTTC.

The chain has TRBV9 and TRBJ2-2; D gene ambiguous. The germline gives CDR1 SGDLS, CDR2 YYNGEE. The CDR3 is 17 residues long. V was pared by 3 bases and J by 0 bases, with 15 bases between. The CDR3 reads CASSAPRQLANTGELFF. In nucleotides, the CDR3 is TGTGCCAGCAGCGCACCCCGCCAGCTCGCGAACACCGGGGAGCTGTTTTTT.

The chain joins TRBV6-5 to TRBJ2-5; 9 nucleotides align to TRBD2. In germline, CDR1 is MNHEY, CDR2 SVGAGI. The CDR3 extends over 14 amino acids. V shed 5 bases and J 5 bases; nucleotides not matched to a gene: 6. This CDR3 is CASSPGTSWETQYF. Written as DNA, the CDR3 is TGTGCCAGCAGTCCCGGGACTAGCTGGGAGACCCAGTACTTC.

The chain joins TRBV28 to TRBJ2-7; unclear D gene. Trimming left V 6 bases short and J 2 bases short, with 17 bases between. CDR3 size: 15 residues. CDR1 is MDHEN, CDR2 SYDVKM, per germline. The CDR3 nucleotides are TGTGCCAGCAGGCGGACCTCGAGTGCTACCTACGAGCAGTACTTC. Its protein is CASRRTSSATYEQYF. The complete variable domain, with remaining parts taken from reference TRBV28 and TRBJ2-7, reads DVKVTQSSRYLVKRTGEKVFLECVQDMDHENMFWYRQDPGLGLRLIYFSYDVKMKEKGDIPEGYSVSREKKERFSLILESASTNQTSMYLCASRRTSSATYEQYFGPGTRLTVT.

The chain is built from TRBV7-2 and TRBJ2-7; the D is unclear. The CDR3 extends over 19 amino acids. Germline V CDR1 and CDR2: SGHTA, FQGNSA. Trimming stripped 0 bases from V and 3 bases from J, with 24 bases between. CDR3 amino acids: CASSLAPSYSNVVNYEQYF. As DNA, the CDR3 is TGTGCCAGCAGCTTAGCGCCGTCGTACAGTAACGTGGTTAACTACGAGCAGTACTTC.

The chain has TRBV30 and TRBJ2-7; D call uncertain. Germline V CDR1 and CDR2: GTSNPN, SVGIG (reference sequence). The CDR3 is 12 amino acids. Trimming took off 2 bases at V and 6 bases at J, with 11 bases between the two ends. The CDR3, as DNA: TGTGCCTGGAGTCCAGGAACGGGCGAGCAGTACTTC. It codes for CAWSPGTGEQYF. Filled out from reference TRBV30 and TRBJ2-7, the complete variable domain reads SQTIHQWPATLVQPVGSPLSLECTVEGTSNPNLYWYRQAAGRGLQLLFYSVGIGQISSEVPQNLSASRPQDRQFILSSKKLLLSDSGFYLCAWSPGTGEQYFGPGTRLTVT.

The chain links TRBV25-1 to TRBJ2-7; TRBD1 might be the D (5 bases). The V end lost 6 bases, the J end lost 2 bases, and 14 bases lay between the germline ends. Germline V gives CDR1 MGHDK, CDR2 SYGVNS. CDR3 length equals 14 residues. The CDR3 reads CASRDPGMAYEQYF. The CDR3 DNA reads as TGTGCCAGCAGAGATCCAGGGATGGCCTACGAGCAGTACTTC.

The rearrangement joins TRBV5-6 to TRBJ2-7, with a tentative D call TRBD1 (6 bases). Germline CDR1 reads SGHDT; CDR2 reads YYEEEE. The V end lost 4 bases, the J end lost 5 bases, and 13 bases lay between the germline ends. The CDR3 loop spans 13 amino acids. Here the CDR3 DNA reads TGTGCCAGCAGCCGAACAGGGATCCACGAGCAGTACTTC. Protein sequence: CASSRTGIHEQYF.

This clone has just a few counts. The V call is TRBV7-6, the J call TRBJ2-7; D gene uncertain. The CDR3 length is 11 residues. Germline values: CDR1 SGHVS, CDR2 FNYEAQ. V gave up 2 bases and J gave up 7 bases, with 6 bases separating them. CDR3 coding DNA: TGTGCCAGCAGCTTACACGGGGAGCAGTACTTC. Translation gives CASSLHGEQYF.

The chain couples TRBV28 to TRBJ1-1, with D possibly being TRBD1 (6 bases). The CDR3 is 15 residues long. Per the germline V gene, CDR1 is MDHEN and CDR2 is SYDVKM. With 3 bases removed from V and 6 bases from J, the gap between germline ends came to 17 bases. CDR3: CASSFPRKGDAEAFF. CDR3 in DNA: TGTGCCAGCAGTTTTCCCCGAAAGGGGGACGCTGAAGCTTTCTTT.